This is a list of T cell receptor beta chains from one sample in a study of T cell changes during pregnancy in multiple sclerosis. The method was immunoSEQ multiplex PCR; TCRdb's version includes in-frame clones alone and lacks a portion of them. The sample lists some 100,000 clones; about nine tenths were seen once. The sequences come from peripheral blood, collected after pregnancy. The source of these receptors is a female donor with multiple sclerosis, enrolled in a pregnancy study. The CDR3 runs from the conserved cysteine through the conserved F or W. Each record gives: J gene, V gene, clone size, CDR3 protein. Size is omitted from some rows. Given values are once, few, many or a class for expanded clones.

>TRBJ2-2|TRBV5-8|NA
CATLHSGQDSIWDTGELFF
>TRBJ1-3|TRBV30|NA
CAWSVSGAQRGNTIYF
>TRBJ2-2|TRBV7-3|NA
CASSSDRLTGELFF
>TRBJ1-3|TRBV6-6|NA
CASSYGHSGNTIYF
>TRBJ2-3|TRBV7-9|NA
CAGRGNQDTQYF
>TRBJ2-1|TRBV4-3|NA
CASSLDRENYNEQFF
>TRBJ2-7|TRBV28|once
CASRDTASYEQYF
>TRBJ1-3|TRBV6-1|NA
CASSDGLGSGNTIYF
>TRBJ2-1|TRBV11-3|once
CASSLELSSYNEQFF
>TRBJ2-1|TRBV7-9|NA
CASSPSGRETYNEQFF
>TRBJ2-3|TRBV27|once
CASSWRGSTDTQYF
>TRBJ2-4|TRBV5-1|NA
CASTLWGGENNIQYF
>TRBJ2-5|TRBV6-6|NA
CASRPSRQAGKETQYF
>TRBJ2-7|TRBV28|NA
CASSSLDRDLDEQYF
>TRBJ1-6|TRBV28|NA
CASSLSGYNSPLHF
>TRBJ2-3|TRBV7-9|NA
CASSLWGLDSDTQYF
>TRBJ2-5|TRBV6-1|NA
CASSDGLGLAGGAQYF
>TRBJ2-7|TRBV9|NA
CASSVTSGPLSYEQYF